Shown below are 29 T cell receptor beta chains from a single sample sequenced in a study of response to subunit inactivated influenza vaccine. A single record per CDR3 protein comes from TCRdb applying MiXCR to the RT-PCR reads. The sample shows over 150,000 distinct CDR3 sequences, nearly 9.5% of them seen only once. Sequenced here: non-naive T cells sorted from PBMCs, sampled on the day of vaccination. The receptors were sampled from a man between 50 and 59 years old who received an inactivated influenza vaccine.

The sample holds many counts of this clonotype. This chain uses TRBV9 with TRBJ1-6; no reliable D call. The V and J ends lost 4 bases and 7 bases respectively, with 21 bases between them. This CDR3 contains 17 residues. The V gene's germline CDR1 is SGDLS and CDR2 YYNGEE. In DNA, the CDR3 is TGTGCCAGCAGCCCCATGGGCAGCTCGATCAGGAATTCACCCCTCCACTTT. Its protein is CASSPMGSSIRNSPLHF.

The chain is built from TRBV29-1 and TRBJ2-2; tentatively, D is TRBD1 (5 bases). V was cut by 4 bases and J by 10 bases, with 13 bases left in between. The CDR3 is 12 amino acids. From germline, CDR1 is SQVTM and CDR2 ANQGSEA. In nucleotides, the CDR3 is TGCAGCGTTGCCAGGGCGGCCGAGGAGCTGTTTTTT. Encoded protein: CSVARAAEELFF.

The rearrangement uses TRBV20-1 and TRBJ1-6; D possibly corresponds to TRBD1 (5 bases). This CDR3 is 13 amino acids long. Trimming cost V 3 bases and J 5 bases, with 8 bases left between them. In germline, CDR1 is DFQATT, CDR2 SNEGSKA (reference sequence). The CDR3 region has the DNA TGCAGTGCTAGCGACAGCAATAATTCACCCCTCCACTTT. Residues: CSASDSNNSPLHF.

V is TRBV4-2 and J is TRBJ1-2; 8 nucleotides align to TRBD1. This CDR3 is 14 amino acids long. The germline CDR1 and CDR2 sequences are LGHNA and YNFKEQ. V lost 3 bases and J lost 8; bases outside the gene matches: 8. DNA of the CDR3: TGTGCCAGCAGCCATCAAGGACAGGGTAAAGGCTACACCTTC. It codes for CASSHQGQGKGYTF.

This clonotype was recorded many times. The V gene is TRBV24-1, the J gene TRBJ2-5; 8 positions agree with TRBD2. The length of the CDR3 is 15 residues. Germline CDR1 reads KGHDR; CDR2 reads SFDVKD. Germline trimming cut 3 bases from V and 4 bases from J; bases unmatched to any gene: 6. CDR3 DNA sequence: TGTGCCACCAGTGATCCGTACGCGGGGGGAGAGACCCAGTACTTC. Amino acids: CATSDPYAGGETQYF.

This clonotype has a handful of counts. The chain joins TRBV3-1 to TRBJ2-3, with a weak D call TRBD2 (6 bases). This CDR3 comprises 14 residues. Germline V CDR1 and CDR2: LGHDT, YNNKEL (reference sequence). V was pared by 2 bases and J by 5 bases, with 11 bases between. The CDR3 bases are TGTGCCAGCAGCCAAACTAGCTTTGGAGATACGCAGTATTTT. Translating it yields CASSQTSFGDTQYF.

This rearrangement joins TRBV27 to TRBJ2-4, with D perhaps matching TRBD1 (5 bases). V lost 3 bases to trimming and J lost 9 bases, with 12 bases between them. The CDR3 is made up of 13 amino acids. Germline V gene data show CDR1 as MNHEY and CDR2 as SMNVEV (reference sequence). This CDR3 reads CASSLDTAGIQYF. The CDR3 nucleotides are TGTGCCAGCAGTTTGGACACGGCCGGCATTCAGTACTTC.

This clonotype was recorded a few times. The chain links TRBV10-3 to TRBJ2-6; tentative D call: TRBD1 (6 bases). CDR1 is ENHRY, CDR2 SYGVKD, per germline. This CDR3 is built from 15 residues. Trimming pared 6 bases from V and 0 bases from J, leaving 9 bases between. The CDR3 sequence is CAISGQSSGANVLTF. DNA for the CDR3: TGTGCCATCAGCGGACAGAGCTCTGGGGCCAACGTCCTGACTTTC.

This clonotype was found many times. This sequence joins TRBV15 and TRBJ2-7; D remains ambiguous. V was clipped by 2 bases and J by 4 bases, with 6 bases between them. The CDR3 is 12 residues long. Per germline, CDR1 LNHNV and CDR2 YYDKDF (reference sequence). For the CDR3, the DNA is TGTGCCACCAGCAGATCGAAGTACGAGCAGTACTTC. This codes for CATSRSKYEQYF.

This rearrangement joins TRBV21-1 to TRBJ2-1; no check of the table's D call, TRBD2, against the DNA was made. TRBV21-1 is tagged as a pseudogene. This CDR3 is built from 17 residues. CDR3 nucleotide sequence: TGTGCCAGCAGCCACCCCCGACTAGCGGGAGGGGGCAATGAGCAGTTCTTC. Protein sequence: CASSHPRLAGGGNEQFF.

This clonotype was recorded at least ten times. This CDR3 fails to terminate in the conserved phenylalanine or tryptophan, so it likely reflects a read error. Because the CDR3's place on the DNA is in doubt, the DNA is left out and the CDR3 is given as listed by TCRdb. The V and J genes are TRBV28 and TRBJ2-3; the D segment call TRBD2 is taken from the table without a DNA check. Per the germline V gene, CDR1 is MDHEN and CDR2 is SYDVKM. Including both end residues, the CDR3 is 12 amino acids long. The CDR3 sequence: CASSSSPVRLVT.

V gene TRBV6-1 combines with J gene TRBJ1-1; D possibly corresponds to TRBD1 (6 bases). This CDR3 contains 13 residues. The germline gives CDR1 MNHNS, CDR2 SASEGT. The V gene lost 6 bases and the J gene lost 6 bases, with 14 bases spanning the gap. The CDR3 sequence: CASRRGAGAEAFF. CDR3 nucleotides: TGTGCCAGCAGGCGGGGGGCAGGAGCTGAAGCTTTCTTT.

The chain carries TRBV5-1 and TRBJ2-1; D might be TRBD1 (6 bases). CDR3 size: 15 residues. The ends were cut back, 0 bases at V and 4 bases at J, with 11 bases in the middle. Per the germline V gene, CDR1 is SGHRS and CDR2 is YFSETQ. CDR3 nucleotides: TGCGCCAGCAGCTTGGGTGGGGGCCCGTACAATGAGCAGTTCTTC. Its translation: CASSLGGGPYNEQFF.

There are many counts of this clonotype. CDR3 region: CASSLFVTAETQYF. The CDR3 nucleotides are TGCGCCAGCAGCTTGTTCGTTACTGCAGAGACCCAGTACTTC. V gene TRBV5-1 combines with J gene TRBJ2-5; D gene unclear. The CDR3 runs 14 residues. The V end lost 1 base, the J end lost 4 bases, and 11 bases lay between the germline ends. The V gene's germline CDR1 is SGHRS and CDR2 YFSETQ.

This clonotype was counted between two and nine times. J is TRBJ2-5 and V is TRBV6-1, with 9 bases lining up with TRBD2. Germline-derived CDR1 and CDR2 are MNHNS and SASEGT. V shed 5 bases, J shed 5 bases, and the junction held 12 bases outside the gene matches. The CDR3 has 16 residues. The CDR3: CASSTTSGRLSETQYF. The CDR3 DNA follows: TGTGCCAGCAGTACGACTAGCGGACGCCTTTCGGAGACCCAGTACTTC.

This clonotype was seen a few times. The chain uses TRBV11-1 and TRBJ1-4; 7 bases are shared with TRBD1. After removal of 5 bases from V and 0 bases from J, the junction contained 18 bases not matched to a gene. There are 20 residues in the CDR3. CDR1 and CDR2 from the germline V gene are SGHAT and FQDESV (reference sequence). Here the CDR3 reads CASSPSMVTGQGATNEKLFF. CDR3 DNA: TGTGCCAGCAGCCCTTCGATGGTGACAGGGCAAGGGGCAACTAATGAAAAACTGTTTTTT.

The CDR3 region has the DNA TGTGCCAGCAGTTTCCAGGGGCTCCACGAGCAGTACTTC. It is translated as CASSFQGLHEQYF. The genes are TRBV28 and TRBJ2-7; D is perhaps TRBD1 (6 bases). The V gene's germline CDR1 is MDHEN and CDR2 SYDVKM. Trimming pared 3 bases from V and 5 bases from J, leaving 11 bases between. The CDR3 extends over 13 amino acids.

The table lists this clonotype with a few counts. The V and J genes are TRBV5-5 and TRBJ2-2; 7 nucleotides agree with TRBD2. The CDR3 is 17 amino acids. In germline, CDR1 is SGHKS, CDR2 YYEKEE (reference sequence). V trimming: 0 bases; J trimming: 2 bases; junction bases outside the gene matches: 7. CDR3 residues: CASSLAVGGTNTGELFF. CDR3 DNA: TGTGCCAGCAGCTTGGCCGTCGGGGGGACCAACACCGGGGAGCTGTTTTTT.

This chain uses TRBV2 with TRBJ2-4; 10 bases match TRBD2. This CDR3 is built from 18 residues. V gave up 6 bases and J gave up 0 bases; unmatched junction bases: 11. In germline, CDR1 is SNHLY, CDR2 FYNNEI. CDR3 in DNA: TGTGCCAGCAGGGCCGGGACTAGCGTCCCATTAGCCAAAAACATTCAGTACTTC. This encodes CASRAGTSVPLAKNIQYF.

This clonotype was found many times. Here the CDR3 reads CASSSHRLAGGSYNEQFF. The CDR3 DNA is TGTGCCAGCAGTTCACATAGACTAGCGGGGGGCTCCTACAATGAGCAGTTCTTC. The chain employs TRBV28 and TRBJ2-1, with 13 bases lining up with TRBD2. This CDR3 contains 18 residues. Germline assignment: CDR1 MDHEN and CDR2 SYDVKM. With 4 bases clipped from V and 0 bases from J, the junction kept 6 bases outside the gene matches. Full variable domain (missing parts from reference TRBV28 and TRBJ2-1): DVKVTQSSRYLVKRTGEKVFLECVQDMDHENMFWYRQDPGLGLRLIYFSYDVKMKEKGDIPEGYSVSREKKERFSLILESASTNQTSMYLCASSSHRLAGGSYNEQFFGPGTRLTVL.

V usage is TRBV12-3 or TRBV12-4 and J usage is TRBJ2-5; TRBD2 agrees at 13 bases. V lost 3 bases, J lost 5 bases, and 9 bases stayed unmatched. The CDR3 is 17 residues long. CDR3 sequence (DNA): TGTGCCAGCAGTTTGGGTAAACTAGCGGGGGGGTGGGAGACCCAGTACTTC. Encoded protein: CASSLGKLAGGWETQYF.

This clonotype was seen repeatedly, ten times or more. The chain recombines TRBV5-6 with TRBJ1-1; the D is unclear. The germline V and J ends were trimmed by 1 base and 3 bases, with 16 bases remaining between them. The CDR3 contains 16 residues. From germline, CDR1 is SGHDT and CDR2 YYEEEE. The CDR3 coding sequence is TGTGCCAGCAGCTTGTTAGCAGCCAAGGCGGACACTGAAGCTTTCTTT. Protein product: CASSLLAAKADTEAFF.

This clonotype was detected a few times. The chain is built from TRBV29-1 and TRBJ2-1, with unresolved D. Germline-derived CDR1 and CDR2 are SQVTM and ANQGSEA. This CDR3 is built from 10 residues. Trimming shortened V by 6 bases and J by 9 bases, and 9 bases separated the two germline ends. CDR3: CSVKVREQFF. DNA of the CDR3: TGCAGCGTAAAAGTCCGTGAGCAGTTCTTC.

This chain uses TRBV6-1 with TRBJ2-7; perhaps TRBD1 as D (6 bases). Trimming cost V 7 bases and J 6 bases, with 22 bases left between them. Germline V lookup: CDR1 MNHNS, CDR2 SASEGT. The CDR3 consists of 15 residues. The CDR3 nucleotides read TGTGCCAGCACCTTCTACTCCAACAGGGATGGCGAGCAGTACTTC. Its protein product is CASTFYSNRDGEQYF.

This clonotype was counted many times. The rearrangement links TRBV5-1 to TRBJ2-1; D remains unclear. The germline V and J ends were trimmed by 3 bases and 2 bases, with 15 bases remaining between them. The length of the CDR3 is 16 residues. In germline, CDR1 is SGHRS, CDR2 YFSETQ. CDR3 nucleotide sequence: TGCGCCAGCAGCTGGAGACCGAGCCGTACCTACAATGAGCAGTTCTTC. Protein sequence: CASSWRPSRTYNEQFF.

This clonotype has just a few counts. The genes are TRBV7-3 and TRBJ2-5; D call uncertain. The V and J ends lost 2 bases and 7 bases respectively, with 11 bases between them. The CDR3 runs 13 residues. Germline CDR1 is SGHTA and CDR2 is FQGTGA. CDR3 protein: CASSLVAAATQYF. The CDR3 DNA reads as TGTGCCAGCAGCTTAGTTGCGGCGGCGACCCAGTACTTC.

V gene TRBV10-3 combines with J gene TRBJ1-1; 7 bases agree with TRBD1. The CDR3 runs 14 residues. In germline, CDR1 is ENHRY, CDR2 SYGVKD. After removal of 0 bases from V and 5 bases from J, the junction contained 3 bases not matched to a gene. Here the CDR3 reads CAISESPGGTEAFF. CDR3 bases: TGTGCCATCAGTGAGTCTCCAGGGGGGACTGAAGCTTTCTTT.

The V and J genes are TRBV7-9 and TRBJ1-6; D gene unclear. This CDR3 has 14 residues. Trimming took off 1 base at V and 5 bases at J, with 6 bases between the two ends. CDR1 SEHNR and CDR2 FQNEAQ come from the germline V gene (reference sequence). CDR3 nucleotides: TGTGCCAGCAGCTTAGACGGGGATAATTCACCCCTCCACTTT. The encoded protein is CASSLDGDNSPLHF.

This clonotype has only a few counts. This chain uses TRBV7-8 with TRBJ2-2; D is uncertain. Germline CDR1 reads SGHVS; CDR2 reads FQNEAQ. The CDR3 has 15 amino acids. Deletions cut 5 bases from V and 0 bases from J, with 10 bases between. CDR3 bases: TGTGCCAGCAGCCCTCGGGTTGCGAACACCGGGGAGCTGTTTTTT. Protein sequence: CASSPRVANTGELFF.